This T cell receptor beta chain is drawn from a study of blood T cell repertoires in COVID-19. Study context: PBMCs, B-cell-depleted T cells, or T cells were the source of the cDNA or gDNA that made up the material.

This clone was counted only a few times. V lost 2 bases to trimming and J lost 5 bases, with 13 bases between them. The CDR3 has 14 residues. CDR1 is GTSNPN, CDR2 SVGIG, per germline (reference sequence). The table came from immunoSEQ multiplex PCR; TCRdb's copy has only in-frame clones and leaves some out. The sample consists of tens of thousands of clones, around 84% of them appearing once. The chain carries TRBV30 and TRBJ1-5; D gene uncertain. This sequence originates from a man between 50 and 59 years old with acute or convalescent COVID-19. Sequenced material: peripheral blood. The CDR3 spells CAWSPRLGYQPQHF. The CDR3 DNA reads as TGTGCCTGGAGTCCCCGTTTGGGCTATCAGCCCCAGCATTTT.